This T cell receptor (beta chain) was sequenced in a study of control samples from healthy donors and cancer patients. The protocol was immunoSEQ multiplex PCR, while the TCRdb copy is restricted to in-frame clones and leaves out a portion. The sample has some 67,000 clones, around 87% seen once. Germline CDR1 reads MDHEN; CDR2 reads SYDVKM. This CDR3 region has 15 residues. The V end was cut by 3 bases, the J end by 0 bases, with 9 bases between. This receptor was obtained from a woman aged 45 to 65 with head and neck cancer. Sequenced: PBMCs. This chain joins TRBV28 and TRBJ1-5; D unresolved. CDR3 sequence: CASSFRGSSNQPQHF. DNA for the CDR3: TGTGCCAGCAGTTTTCGCGGGTCTAGCAATCAGCCCCAGCATTTT.